This T cell receptor beta chain was documented in a study of T cell clonotyping in hematopoietic cell transplantation. The V gene lost 6 bases and the J gene lost 0 bases, with 11 bases spanning the gap. Germline V CDR1 and CDR2: MNHEY, SVGAGI. CDR3 length: 15 amino acids. Time point in this sample: recipient sample about 28 days before transplant, after cytoreduction. Assay used: immunoSEQ multiplex PCR; TCRdb lists only in-frame clones, some missing. Of approximately 5,400 clones listed, approximately 84% are singletons. This sequence was found in a man aged 55 to 69 with acute myeloid leukemia. Some clones in this sample may be carry-over from other donors' samples. The chain employs TRBV6-5 and TRBJ2-2; unclear D gene. Sequencing was performed on peripheral blood mononuclear cells, taken before stem cell transplant. The CDR3 nucleotides read TGTGCCAGCAGACCCCCAGCTACGAACACCGGGGAGCTGTTTTTT. Translating it yields CASRPPATNTGELFF.